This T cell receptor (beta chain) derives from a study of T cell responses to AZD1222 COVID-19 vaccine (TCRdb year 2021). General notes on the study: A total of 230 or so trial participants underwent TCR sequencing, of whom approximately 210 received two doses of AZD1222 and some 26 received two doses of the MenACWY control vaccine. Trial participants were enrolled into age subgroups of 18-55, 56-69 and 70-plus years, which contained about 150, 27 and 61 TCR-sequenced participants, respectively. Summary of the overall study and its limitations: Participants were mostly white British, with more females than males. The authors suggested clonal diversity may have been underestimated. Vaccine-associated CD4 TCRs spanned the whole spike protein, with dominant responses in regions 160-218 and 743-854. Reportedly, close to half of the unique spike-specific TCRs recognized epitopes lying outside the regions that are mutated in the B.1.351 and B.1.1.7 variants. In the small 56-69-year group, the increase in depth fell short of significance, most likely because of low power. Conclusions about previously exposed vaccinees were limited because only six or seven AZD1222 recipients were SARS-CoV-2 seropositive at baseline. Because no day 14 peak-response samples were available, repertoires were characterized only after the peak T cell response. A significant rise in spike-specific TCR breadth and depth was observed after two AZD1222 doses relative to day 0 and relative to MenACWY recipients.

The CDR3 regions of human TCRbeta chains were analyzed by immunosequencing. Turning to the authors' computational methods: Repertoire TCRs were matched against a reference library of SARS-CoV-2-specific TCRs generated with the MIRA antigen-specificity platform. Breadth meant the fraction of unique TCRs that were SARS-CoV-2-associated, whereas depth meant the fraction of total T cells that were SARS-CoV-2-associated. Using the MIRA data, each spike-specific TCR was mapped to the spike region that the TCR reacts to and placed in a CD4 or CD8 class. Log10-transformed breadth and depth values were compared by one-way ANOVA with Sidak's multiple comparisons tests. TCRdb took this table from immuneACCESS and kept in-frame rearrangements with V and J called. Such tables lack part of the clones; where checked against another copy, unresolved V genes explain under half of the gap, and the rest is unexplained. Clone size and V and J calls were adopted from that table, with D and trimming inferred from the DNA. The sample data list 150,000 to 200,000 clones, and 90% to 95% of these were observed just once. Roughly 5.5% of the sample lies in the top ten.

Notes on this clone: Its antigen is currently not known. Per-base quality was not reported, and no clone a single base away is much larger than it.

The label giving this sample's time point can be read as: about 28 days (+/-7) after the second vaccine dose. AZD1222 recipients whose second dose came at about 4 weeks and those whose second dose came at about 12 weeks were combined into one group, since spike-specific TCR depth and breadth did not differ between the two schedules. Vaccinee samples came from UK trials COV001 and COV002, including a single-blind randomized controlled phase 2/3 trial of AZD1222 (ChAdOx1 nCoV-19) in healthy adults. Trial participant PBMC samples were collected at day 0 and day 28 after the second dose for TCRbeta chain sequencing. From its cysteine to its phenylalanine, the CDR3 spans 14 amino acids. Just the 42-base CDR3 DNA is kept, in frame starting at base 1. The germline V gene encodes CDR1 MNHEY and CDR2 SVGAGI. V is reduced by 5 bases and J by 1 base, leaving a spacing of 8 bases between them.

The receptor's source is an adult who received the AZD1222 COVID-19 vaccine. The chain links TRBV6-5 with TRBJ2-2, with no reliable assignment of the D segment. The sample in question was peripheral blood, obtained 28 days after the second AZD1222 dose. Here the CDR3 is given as CASSRKGNTGELFF. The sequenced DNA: TGTGCCAGCAGTCGCAAGGGGAACACCGGGGAGCTGTTTTTT.